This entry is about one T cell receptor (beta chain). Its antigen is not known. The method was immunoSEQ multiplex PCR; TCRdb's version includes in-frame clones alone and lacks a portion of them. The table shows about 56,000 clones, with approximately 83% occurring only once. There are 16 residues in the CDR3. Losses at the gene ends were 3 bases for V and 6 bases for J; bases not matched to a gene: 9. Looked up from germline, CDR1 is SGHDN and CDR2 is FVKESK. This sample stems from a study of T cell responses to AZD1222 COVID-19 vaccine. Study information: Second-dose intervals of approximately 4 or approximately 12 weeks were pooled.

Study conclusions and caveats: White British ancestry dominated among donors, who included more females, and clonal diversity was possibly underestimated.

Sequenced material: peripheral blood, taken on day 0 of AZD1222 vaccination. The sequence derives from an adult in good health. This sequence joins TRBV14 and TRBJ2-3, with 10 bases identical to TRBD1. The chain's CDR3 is CASSHPGTGESDTQYF. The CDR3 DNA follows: TGTGCCAGCAGCCACCCCGGGACAGGGGAATCGGATACGCAGTATTTT.